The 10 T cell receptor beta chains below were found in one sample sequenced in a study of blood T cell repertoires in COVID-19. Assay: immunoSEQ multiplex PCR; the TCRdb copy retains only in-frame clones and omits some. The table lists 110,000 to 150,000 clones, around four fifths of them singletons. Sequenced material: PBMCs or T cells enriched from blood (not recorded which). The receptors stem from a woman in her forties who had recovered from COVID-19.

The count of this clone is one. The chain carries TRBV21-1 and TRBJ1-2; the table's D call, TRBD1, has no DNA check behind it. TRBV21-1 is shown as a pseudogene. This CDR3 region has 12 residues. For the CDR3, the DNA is TGTGCCAGCAGGGACAGGCCGCCGACCTACACCTTC. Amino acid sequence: CASRDRPPTYTF.

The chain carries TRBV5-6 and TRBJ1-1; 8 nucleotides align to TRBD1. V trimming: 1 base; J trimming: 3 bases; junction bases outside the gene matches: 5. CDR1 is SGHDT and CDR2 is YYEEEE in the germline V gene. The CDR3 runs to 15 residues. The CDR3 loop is CASSLITGGHTEAFF. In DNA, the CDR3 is TGTGCCAGCAGCTTGATAACAGGGGGGCACACTGAAGCTTTCTTT. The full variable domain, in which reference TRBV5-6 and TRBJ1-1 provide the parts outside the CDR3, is DAGVTQSPTHLIKTRGQQVTLRCSPKSGHDTVSWYQQALGQGPQFIFQYYEEEERQRGNFPDRFSGHQFPNYSSELNVNALLLGDSALYLCASSLITGGHTEAFFGQGTRLTVV.

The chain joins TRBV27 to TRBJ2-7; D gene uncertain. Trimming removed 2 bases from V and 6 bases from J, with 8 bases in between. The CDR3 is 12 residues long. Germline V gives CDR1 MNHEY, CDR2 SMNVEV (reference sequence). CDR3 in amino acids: CASSLNQAEQYF. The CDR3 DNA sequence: TGTGCCAGCAGTTTAAACCAAGCCGAGCAGTACTTC.

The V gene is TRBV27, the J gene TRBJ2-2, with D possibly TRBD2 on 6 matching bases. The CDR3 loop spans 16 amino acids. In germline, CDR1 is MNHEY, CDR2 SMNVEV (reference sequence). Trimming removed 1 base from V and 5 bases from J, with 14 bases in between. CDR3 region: CASSLYAGSGTGELFF. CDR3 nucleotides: TGTGCCAGCAGTTTATATGCGGGGTCGGGAACCGGGGAGCTGTTTTTT.

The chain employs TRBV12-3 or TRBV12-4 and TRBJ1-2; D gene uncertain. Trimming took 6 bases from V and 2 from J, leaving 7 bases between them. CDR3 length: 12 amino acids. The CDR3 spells CASSLGNYGYTF. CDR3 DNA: TGTGCCAGCAGCCTGGGCAACTATGGCTACACCTTC.

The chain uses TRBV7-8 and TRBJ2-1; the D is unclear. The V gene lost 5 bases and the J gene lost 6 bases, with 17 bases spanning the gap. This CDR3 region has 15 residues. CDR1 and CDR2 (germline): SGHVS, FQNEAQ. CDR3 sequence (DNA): TGTGCCAGCAGCCCCGCGGCCCCCTTCCGCAATGAGCAGTTCTTC. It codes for CASSPAAPFRNEQFF.

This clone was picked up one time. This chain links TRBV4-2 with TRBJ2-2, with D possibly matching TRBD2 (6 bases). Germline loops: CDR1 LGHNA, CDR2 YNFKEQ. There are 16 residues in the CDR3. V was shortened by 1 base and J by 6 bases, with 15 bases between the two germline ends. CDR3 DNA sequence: TGTGCCAGCAGCCAAGGATTGCAAGCGGGTTCCGGGGAGCTGTTTTTT. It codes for CASSQGLQAGSGELFF.

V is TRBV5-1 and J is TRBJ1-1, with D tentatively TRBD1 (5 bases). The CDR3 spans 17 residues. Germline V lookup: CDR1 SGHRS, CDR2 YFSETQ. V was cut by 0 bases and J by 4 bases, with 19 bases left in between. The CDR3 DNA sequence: TGCGCCAGCAGCTTGGTATTCGACGGTAGTGGGGCCACTGAAGCTTTCTTT. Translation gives CASSLVFDGSGATEAFF.

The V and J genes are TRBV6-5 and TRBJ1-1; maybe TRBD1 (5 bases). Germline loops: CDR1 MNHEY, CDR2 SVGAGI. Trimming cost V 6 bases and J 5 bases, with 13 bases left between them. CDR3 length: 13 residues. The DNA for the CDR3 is TGTGCCAGCAGAAGCGGGGGAACGACTGAAGCTTTCTTT. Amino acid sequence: CASRSGGTTEAFF.

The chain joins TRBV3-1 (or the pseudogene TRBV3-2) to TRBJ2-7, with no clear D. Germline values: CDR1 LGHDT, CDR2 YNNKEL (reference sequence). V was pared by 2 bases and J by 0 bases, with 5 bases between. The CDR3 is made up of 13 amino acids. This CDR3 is CASSQPSSYEQYF. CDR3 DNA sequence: TGTGCCAGCAGCCAACCTAGCTCCTACGAGCAGTACTTC.